This passage covers 20 T cell receptor beta chains from one sample sequenced in a study of T cells in Graves' hyperthyroidism and ophthalmopathy. Amplification yielded TCR beta CDR3 regions, with RNA transcripts as the source. When the TCR CDR3 underwent first-round RT-PCR, the HTBI primer set was used. TCRdb processed the multiplex PCR reads anew with MiXCR; each CDR3 protein has one entry. The sample contains under 350,000 distinct CDR3 sequences, about 13% of which appear only once. The sequencing sample was made of blood. The receptors come from a woman between 35 and 50 years old with Graves' ophthalmopathy.

This clonotype was seen many times. CDR3 in DNA: TGTGCCAGCAGTTTTACGTCAGGGGGCGCGGAGCAGCCCCAGCATTTT. This encodes CASSFTSGGAEQPQHF. The chain links TRBV12-3 or TRBV12-4 to TRBJ1-5, with 8 bases identical to TRBD1. The J segment lost 7 bases and the V segment lost 3 bases, leaving 11 bases of the junction unmatched. CDR3 length equals 16 residues.

This clonotype was seen at least ten times. This chain links TRBV28 with TRBJ1-5, with D perhaps matching TRBD1 (6 bases). The CDR3 sequence is 14 residues long. Per germline, CDR1 MDHEN and CDR2 SYDVKM. Trimming left V 6 bases short and J 9 bases short, with 18 bases between. The CDR3 DNA sequence: TGTGCCAGCAGCACTTTCCGGGGGCTACCGCCCCAGCATTTT. Its translation is CASSTFRGLPPQHF. The variable domain in full, completed from reference TRBV28 and TRBJ1-5, reads DVKVTQSSRYLVKRTGEKVFLECVQDMDHENMFWYRQDPGLGLRLIYFSYDVKMKEKGDIPEGYSVSREKKERFSLILESASTNQTSMYLCASSTFRGLPPQHFGDGTRLSIL.

This clonotype was recorded many times. The chain carries TRBV27 and TRBJ2-3; a weak D match, TRBD2 (6 bases). The CDR3 is made up of 15 amino acids. Germline V gene lookup returns CDR1 MNHEY and CDR2 SMNVEV (reference sequence). V was cut by 3 bases and J by 1 base, with 11 bases left in between. The CDR3 loop is CASSLRPSGTDTQYF. In DNA, the CDR3 is TGTGCCAGCAGTTTGAGGCCTAGCGGCACAGATACGCAGTATTTT.

The rearrangement uses TRBV3-1 and TRBJ1-6; no clear D. CDR1 is LGHDT, CDR2 YNNKEL, per germline (reference sequence). This CDR3 region has 13 residues. Trimming cost V 2 bases and J 9 bases, with 8 bases left between them. The CDR3 sequence is CASSQRAPSPLHF. The DNA for the CDR3 is TGTGCCAGCAGCCAAAGGGCTCCTTCACCCCTCCACTTT.

This chain joins TRBV3-1 and TRBJ2-3; 10 nucleotides match TRBD1. Trimming cost V 2 bases and J 2 bases; bases outside gene matches: 4. In germline, CDR1 is LGHDT, CDR2 YNNKEL (reference sequence). This CDR3 contains 16 residues. The CDR3 sequence is CASSQSDRGLTDTQYF. The CDR3 DNA reads as TGTGCCAGCAGCCAATCCGACAGGGGGCTCACAGATACGCAGTATTTT.

This clonotype has more than one count but fewer than ten. V usage is TRBV29-1 and J usage is TRBJ1-1; TRBD1 agrees at 8 bases. CDR1 is SQVTM, CDR2 ANQGSEA, per germline. Trimming cost V 6 bases and J 6 bases; bases outside gene matches: 6. There are 12 residues in the CDR3. The CDR3 here is CSVVTGVAEAFF. CDR3 bases: TGCAGCGTAGTGACAGGGGTCGCTGAAGCTTTCTTT.

The V gene is TRBV12-3 or TRBV12-4, the J gene TRBJ2-2; tentative D call: TRBD1 (5 bases). The germline V and J ends were trimmed by 3 bases and 5 bases, with 16 bases remaining between them. The CDR3 has 16 residues. CDR3 protein: CASSFVQGTWTGELFF. Written as DNA, the CDR3 is TGTGCCAGCAGTTTTGTCCAGGGTACATGGACCGGGGAGCTGTTTTTT.

This clonotype was seen a handful of times. This chain joins TRBV15 and TRBJ2-2, with D possibly matching TRBD1 (6 bases). The germline gives CDR1 LNHNV, CDR2 YYDKDF (reference sequence). This CDR3 comprises 13 residues. Trimming left V 7 bases short and J 3 bases short, with 9 bases between. CDR3 DNA: TGTGCCACCACCGGACAGTACACCGGGGAGCTGTTTTTT. It codes for CATTGQYTGELFF.

Ten or more counts support this clonotype. In DNA form, the CDR3 reads TGTGCCAGCAGCGTACTTCCCTCGCGGGATGAGCAGTTCTTC. Translated: CASSVLPSRDEQFF. The rearrangement joins TRBV9 to TRBJ2-1, with D perhaps TRBD2 (5 bases). V was cut by 1 base and J by 8 bases, with 13 bases left in between. Germline V lookup: CDR1 SGDLS, CDR2 YYNGEE. CDR3 size: 14 residues.

This clonotype appeared a few times. V gene TRBV5-1 combines with J gene TRBJ2-3; TRBD1 might be the D (6 bases). Germline lookup yields CDR1 SGHRS and CDR2 YFSETQ. V was cut by 1 base and J by 5 bases, with 14 bases left in between. This CDR3 is built from 15 residues. For the CDR3, the DNA is TGCGCCAGCAGCTTGTACGCAGGGGCGGGAGATACGCAGTATTTT. It codes for CASSLYAGAGDTQYF.

This clonotype has ten or more counts. In nucleotides, the CDR3 is TGTGCCAGCAGCGGTCCAAGACAGGGGGGTTCGGCTTTCTTT. Translation: CASSGPRQGGSAFF. This chain links TRBV7-8 with TRBJ1-1; 9 bases map to TRBD1. CDR1 and CDR2 from the germline V gene are SGHVS and FQNEAQ. The CDR3 is made up of 14 amino acids. The V gene end was trimmed by 5 bases and the J gene end by 11 bases; junction bases not matched to a gene: 12.

Ten or more counts support this clonotype. The chain couples TRBV6-2 or TRBV6-3 to TRBJ2-4; possibly TRBD2 for D (6 bases). This CDR3 has 13 residues. The germline V gene has CDR1 MNHEY and CDR2 SVGEGT. Trimming shortened V by 6 bases and J by 5 bases, and 11 bases separated the two germline ends. CDR3: CASRPWGENIQYF. DNA for the CDR3: TGTGCCAGCAGACCGTGGGGGGAAAACATTCAGTACTTC.

Ten or more counts support this clonotype. The rearrangement links TRBV11-3 to TRBJ2-3; 7 nucleotides line up with TRBD1. CDR1 and CDR2 (germline): SGHNT, YENEEA. Trimming at V came to 5 bases and at J to 8 bases, leaving 10 bases not matched to a gene. CDR3 length equals 14 residues. CDR3 sequence reads: CASSLQGPGGTQYF. The DNA of the CDR3 is TGTGCCAGCAGCCTACAGGGACCAGGGGGTACGCAGTATTTT.

This clonotype was seen many times. The chain combines TRBV6-5 with TRBJ1-5, with a weak D call TRBD1 (5 bases). V lost 3 bases to trimming and J lost 5 bases, with 8 bases between them. This CDR3 has 13 residues. Germline CDR1 is MNHEY and CDR2 is SVGAGI. The CDR3 region has the DNA TGTGCCAGCAGTTATTGGGGGGATCAGCCCCAGCATTTT. Translated: CASSYWGDQPQHF.

This clonotype has a count of ten or more. The chain joins TRBV29-1 to TRBJ1-1; TRBD1 matches 10 bases. Germline V CDR1 and CDR2: SQVTM, ANQGSEA. Germline trimming cut 1 base from V and 3 bases from J; bases unmatched to any gene: 8. The CDR3 is 16 residues long. The chain's CDR3 is CSVEAGTGEWHTEAFF. CDR3 nucleotide sequence: TGCAGCGTTGAAGCCGGGACAGGGGAATGGCACACTGAAGCTTTCTTT.

The V call is TRBV3-1, the J call TRBJ2-3; no clear D. Trimming took 1 base from V and 0 from J, leaving 8 bases between them. CDR1 is LGHDT and CDR2 is YNNKEL in the germline V gene (reference sequence). The CDR3 runs 15 residues. CDR3 protein: CASSQVSQSTDTQYF. CDR3 coding DNA: TGTGCCAGCAGCCAAGTATCTCAGAGCACAGATACGCAGTATTTT.

This clonotype was recorded many times. The chain employs TRBV29-1 and TRBJ1-1; 9 bases line up with TRBD1. V dropped 4 bases and J dropped 10; count of bases not matched to a gene: 13. The germline V gene has CDR1 SQVTM and CDR2 ANQGSEA. The length of the CDR3 is 14 residues. This CDR3 reads CSVGQLQGAVGAFF. The CDR3 nucleotides read TGCAGCGTTGGCCAATTACAGGGGGCAGTAGGAGCTTTCTTT.

The rearrangement uses TRBV20-1 and TRBJ1-3; D gene uncertain. V gave up 5 bases and J gave up 0 bases, with 8 bases separating them. Germline CDR1 and CDR2: DFQATT and SNEGSKA (reference sequence). The CDR3 is made up of 13 amino acids. The CDR3 sequence is CSAGHNSGNTIYF. CDR3 in DNA: TGCAGTGCTGGCCATAACTCTGGAAACACCATATATTTT.

The V call is TRBV5-6, the J call TRBJ2-2; maybe TRBD2 (5 bases). Trimming removed 2 bases from V and 3 bases from J, with 11 bases in between. CDR3 length: 15 amino acids. CDR1 and CDR2 from the germline V gene are SGHDT and YYEEEE. For the CDR3, the DNA is TGTGCCAGCAGCTTAAGTGGGAGCGACACCGGGGAGCTGTTTTTT. Protein sequence: CASSLSGSDTGELFF.

This clonotype was seen just once. Given a much more abundant clone one base away, this may be a read error. This chain connects TRBV9 to TRBJ2-1; D possibly corresponds to TRBD2 (5 bases). The DNA end favors TRBJ2-7, so the J call may be wrong. The germline V gene has CDR1 SGDLS and CDR2 YYNGEE. The CDR3 loop spans 16 amino acids. The CDR3 nucleotides read TGTGCCAGCAGCTGGTCGGCGGGCAATACGTACAATGAGCAGTACTTC. This sequence encodes CASSWSAGNTYNEQYF.